One sample yielded the 29 T cell receptor beta chains listed below, sequenced in a study of early T cells in non-severe SARS-CoV-2 infection (dated by TCRdb to the early 2020s). The receptor library was made with 5' RACE. Sequencer: NextSeq 500. Using fastp at Q25 and MiXCR, TCRdb reprocessed the public reads and kept productive beta chains. Each record represents a unique CDR3 protein, reported with the most common genes and DNA among its rows. Counted in this sample were roughly 30,000 distinct CDR3 sequences; 4.5% of them appeared once. Of the sample, about 6% is held by the ten largest clones. The sequencing input was whole blood. Receptors were obtained from an adult who was a healthcare worker with PCR-confirmed SARS-CoV-2 infection or an uninfected control (not recorded which).

This clonotype is categorized as medium-sized (0.01 to 0.1%). The chain joins TRBV19 to TRBJ2-4; 12 bases are a match to TRBD1. This CDR3 is 15 amino acids long. J gave up 6 bases and V 7 bases, and 7 bases lay outside the gene matches. Germline V gene sequence: CDR1 LNHDA, CDR2 SQIVND (reference sequence). The CDR3 sequence is CASMGQGALGNIQYF. DNA of the CDR3: TGTGCCAGTATGGGACAGGGGGCGCTTGGAAACATTCAGTACTTC.

This clonotype has ten or more counts. A read error may produce the germline difference seen at one junction end. The chain has TRBV3-1 and TRBJ2-1; 7 bases are a match to TRBD1. The CDR3 length is 15 residues. Per the germline V gene, CDR1 is LGHDT and CDR2 is YNNKEL (reference sequence). The CDR3 spells CASNQLQGAYNEQFF. For the CDR3, the DNA is TGTGCCAGCAACCAATTGCAGGGGGCCTACAATGAGCAGTTCTTC.

In this sample, this clonotype turned up a few times. The J gene is TRBJ2-1, the V gene TRBV3-1; D may be TRBD2 (5 bases). Deletions cut 1 base from V and 5 bases from J, with 9 bases between. Germline lookup yields CDR1 LGHDT and CDR2 YNNKEL (reference sequence). CDR3 length: 14 amino acids. The CDR3 is CASSQGGPNNEQFF. The CDR3 DNA is TGTGCCAGCAGCCAAGGAGGGCCAAACAATGAGCAGTTCTTC.

J is TRBJ1-1 and V is TRBV5-1; the D is unclear. V was trimmed by 0 bases and J by 6 bases, leaving 9 bases between them. The CDR3 has 13 residues. Germline V gene sequence: CDR1 SGHRS, CDR2 YFSETQ. The CDR3 loop reads CASSLASGAEAFF. The CDR3 DNA follows: TGCGCCAGCAGCTTGGCCAGCGGGGCTGAAGCTTTCTTT. Full variable domain (missing parts from reference TRBV5-1 and TRBJ1-1): KAGVTQTPRYLIKTRGQQVTLSCSPISGHRSVSWYQQTPGQGLQFLFEYFSETQRNKGNFPGRFSGRQFSNSRSEMNVSTLELGDSALYLCASSLASGAEAFFGQGTRLTVV.

This clonotype showed up many times. The rearrangement links TRBV5-1 to TRBJ1-2; the D gene is possibly TRBD1 (6 bases). This CDR3 has 14 residues. Trimming shortened V by 2 bases and J by 8 bases, and 16 bases separated the two germline ends. Germline V CDR1 and CDR2: SGHRS, YFSETQ. This CDR3 is CASSFRQAGEGYTF. CDR3 coding DNA: TGCGCCAGCAGCTTTCGACAGGCGGGTGAGGGCTACACCTTC.

This clonotype ranks as medium-sized. V and J are TRBV7-8 and TRBJ2-5, with a weak D call TRBD1 (6 bases). Trimming left V 6 bases short and J 4 bases short, with 18 bases between. Germline CDR1 SGHVS, CDR2 FQNEAQ. This CDR3 region has 15 residues. The CDR3 reads CASRRTQGPVETQYF. The CDR3 bases are TGTGCCAGCAGACGAACGCAGGGGCCCGTAGAGACCCAGTACTTC.

This clonotype was seen at least ten times. The gene calls are TRBV5-1 and TRBJ2-3; D is ambiguous. The CDR3 is 13 residues long. In germline, CDR1 is SGHRS, CDR2 YFSETQ. The ends were cut back, 4 bases at V and 6 bases at J, with 12 bases in the middle. The CDR3 sequence is CASSLLSIDTQYF. CDR3 in DNA: TGCGCCAGCAGCCTGCTTAGTATCGATACGCAGTATTTT.

This clonotype has a handful of counts. V is TRBV28 and J is TRBJ1-1; D unresolved. The germline CDR1 and CDR2 sequences are MDHEN and SYDVKM. CDR3 size: 14 residues. Trimming pared 3 bases from V and 10 bases from J, leaving 18 bases between. CDR3 loop: CASSFSSVFSGAFF. The CDR3 DNA reads TGTGCCAGCAGTTTTAGTTCGGTCTTTTCAGGAGCTTTCTTT.

This clonotype was picked up many times. The DNA of the CDR3 is TGCAGCGTTGAAGATCCGGGACTAGCATTTCCGTTCTTC. Its translation: CSVEDPGLAFPFF. The rearrangement links TRBV29-1 to TRBJ2-1, with 9 bases lining up with TRBD2. The CDR3 spans 13 residues. In germline, CDR1 is SQVTM, CDR2 ANQGSEA. V shed 0 bases, J shed 15 bases, and the junction held 9 bases outside the gene matches.

This clonotype occurred many times. The chain is built from TRBV18 and TRBJ1-4; possible D gene TRBD1, 5 bases. V was clipped by 6 bases and J by 8 bases, with 13 bases between them. The CDR3 loop spans 13 amino acids. Per the germline V gene, CDR1 is KGHSH and CDR2 is LQKENI. This CDR3 is CASSPQGGEKLFF. CDR3 coding DNA: TGTGCCAGCTCCCCCCAGGGAGGGGAAAAACTGTTTTTT.

This clonotype was detected many times. The chain is built from TRBV6-1 and TRBJ1-2, with a possible D match to TRBD1 (6 bases). Trimming left V 4 bases short and J 2 bases short, with 14 bases between. This CDR3 has 15 residues. CDR1 and CDR2 (germline): MNHNS, SASEGT. The CDR3 DNA reads TGTGCCAGCAGTGGGGTTTGGACAGCCAACTATGGCTACACCTTC. It is translated as CASSGVWTANYGYTF.

This clonotype was detected ten times or more. This chain links TRBV9 with TRBJ1-2, with 8 bases that match TRBD1. CDR3 size: 16 residues. The V and J ends lost 0 bases and 3 bases, in that order; junction bases with no gene match: 7. Germline CDR1 SGDLS, CDR2 YYNGEE. Written as DNA, the CDR3 is TGTGCCAGCAGCGTAGAGCGCAGGGGGCTTCACTATGGCTACACCTTC. Its translation: CASSVERRGLHYGYTF.

J is TRBJ1-4 and V is TRBV3-1; D gene unclear. This CDR3 is built from 15 residues. The germline V gene has CDR1 LGHDT and CDR2 YNNKEL (reference sequence). Trimming stripped 4 bases from V and 1 base from J, with 10 bases between. The CDR3 reads CASSPGRLTNEKLFF. As DNA, the CDR3 is TGTGCCAGCAGCCCCGGACGGCTAACTAATGAAAAACTGTTTTTT.

Details on this clonotype: This could be a read error, since a much larger clone is one nucleotide away. Likely a read error: the CDR3 ends without its conserved phenylalanine or tryptophan. The rearrangement links TRBV5-1 to TRBJ2-1; D tentatively reads TRBD1 or TRBD2 (5 bases each). The germline V and J ends were trimmed by 5 bases and 10 bases, with 22 bases remaining between them. The CDR3 extends over 15 amino acids. Germline V lookup: CDR1 SGHRS, CDR2 YFSETQ. The CDR3 here is CASSYTGTHSREQFS. CDR3 DNA sequence: TGCGCCAGCAGTTACACCGGGACGCACAGCCGGGAGCAGTTCTCC.

The chain carries TRBV29-1 and TRBJ1-3; no clear D. In germline, CDR1 is SQVTM, CDR2 ANQGSEA. V was clipped by 6 bases and J by 0 bases, with 12 bases between them. The CDR3 runs 14 residues. CDR3 DNA sequence: TGCAGCGTCGCTGGAACGTACTCTGGAAACACCATATATTTT. Its translation is CSVAGTYSGNTIYF.

Here the CDR3 DNA reads TGTGCCAGCAGTTTTTGGACTAGCGGTTTACTAGCCAAAAACATTCAGTACTTC. This gives the protein CASSFWTSGLLAKNIQYF. The V and J genes are TRBV12-3 or TRBV12-4 and TRBJ2-4; 10 bases map to TRBD2. CDR3 length: 18 residues. Germline trimming cut 3 bases from V and 0 bases from J; bases unmatched to any gene: 8.

This clonotype has a count of ten or more. V gene TRBV3-1 combines with J gene TRBJ2-5; the match to TRBD1 covers 11 bases. This CDR3 has 16 amino acids. Germline CDR1 and CDR2: LGHDT and YNNKEL (reference sequence). Germline trimming cut 6 bases from V and 3 bases from J; bases unmatched to any gene: 9. CDR3 coding DNA: TGTGCCAGCAGTCGCGGTCGGGACAGGGGGAAAGAGACCCAGTACTTC. Translation gives CASSRGRDRGKETQYF.

This clonotype was counted between two and nine times. The chain uses TRBV18 and TRBJ1-3; 9 nucleotides align to TRBD1. The ends lost 0 bases at V and 3 bases at J; junction bases unmatched: 0. The germline V gene encodes CDR1 KGHSH and CDR2 LQKENI. The CDR3 loop spans 15 amino acids. The CDR3 sequence: CASSPPDRGGNTIYF. The CDR3 coding sequence is TGTGCCAGCTCACCACCGGACAGGGGTGGAAACACCATATATTTT.

The rearrangement uses TRBV11-2 and TRBJ2-3, with D possibly matching TRBD2 (6 bases). The ends were cut back, 6 bases at V and 8 bases at J, with 18 bases in the middle. Germline V gene data show CDR1 as SGHAT and CDR2 as FQNNGV. This CDR3 contains 14 residues. CDR3 DNA: TGTGCCAGCAGTGGGACTCGGGGAGGTGGTACGCAGTATTTT. This codes for CASSGTRGGGTQYF.

This clonotype has just a few counts. This chain joins TRBV7-2 and TRBJ2-7; maybe TRBD2 (6 bases). Trimming took off 5 bases at V and 2 bases at J, with 19 bases between the two ends. Per germline, CDR1 SGHTA and CDR2 FQGNSA. The CDR3 has 16 amino acids. The CDR3 DNA follows: TGTGCCAGCAGCACCTCCGCCGCGGGAACGGCCTACGAGCAGTACTTC. It encodes CASSTSAAGTAYEQYF.

The rearrangement links TRBV5-6 to TRBJ2-1; D unclear. The CDR3 runs to 13 residues. The V gene's germline CDR1 is SGHDT and CDR2 YYEEEE. Trimming stripped 0 bases from V and 5 bases from J, with 6 bases between. The CDR3 region is CASSLDSNNEQFF. DNA for the CDR3: TGTGCCAGCAGCTTGGATAGTAACAATGAGCAGTTCTTC.

This clonotype was picked up many times. The CDR3 here is CASSPRSGQAQPQHF. The CDR3 nucleotides are TGTGCCAGCAGCCCGAGGTCGGGGCAGGCCCAGCCCCAGCATTTT. The rearrangement joins TRBV12-3 or TRBV12-4 to TRBJ1-5, with D possibly TRBD1 on 5 matching bases. The CDR3 sequence is 15 residues long. Trimming took off 6 bases at V and 7 bases at J, with 19 bases between the two ends.

The rearrangement uses TRBV7-8 and TRBJ2-7, with D possibly TRBD1 on 5 matching bases. The CDR3 consists of 12 residues. Germline assignment: CDR1 SGHVS and CDR2 FQNEAQ. V was clipped by 5 bases and J by 3 bases, with 8 bases between them. The CDR3: CASSPRDYEQYF. CDR3 bases: TGTGCCAGCAGCCCCAGGGACTACGAGCAGTACTTC.

This clonotype was found many times. This chain joins TRBV11-2 and TRBJ1-2; D remains unclear. From germline, CDR1 is SGHAT and CDR2 FQNNGV. The V end was cut by 3 bases, the J end by 4 bases, with 12 bases between. This CDR3 is built from 14 residues. This CDR3 is CASSFPARSYGYTF. The CDR3 DNA reads TGTGCCAGCAGCTTTCCCGCCAGGAGCTATGGCTACACCTTC.

This clonotype was recorded at least ten times. The chain links TRBV12-3 or TRBV12-4 to TRBJ2-3; D uncertain. CDR3 length: 11 amino acids. Trimming stripped 3 bases from V and 5 bases from J, with 3 bases between. The CDR3 DNA reads as TGTGCCAGCAGTTTTGGAGATACGCAGTATTTT. Protein sequence: CASSFGDTQYF.

This clonotype was observed at least ten times. The rearrangement links TRBV29-1 to TRBJ2-3, with D possibly being TRBD2 (5 bases). CDR3 length: 13 residues. V dropped 3 bases and J dropped 0 bases, with 7 bases sitting between them. The germline V gene encodes CDR1 SQVTM and CDR2 ANQGSEA. CDR3 residues: CSVERASTDTQYF. The CDR3 bases are TGCAGCGTTGAGAGGGCTAGCACAGATACGCAGTATTTT.

This clonotype was seen many times. The chain uses TRBV20-1 and TRBJ2-1; D is unresolved. Trimming removed 3 bases from V and 4 bases from J, with 16 bases in between. The CDR3 covers 15 residues. CDR1 and CDR2 (germline): DFQATT, SNEGSKA (reference sequence). Here the CDR3 reads CSASDSDSSYNEQFF. CDR3 bases: TGCAGTGCTAGTGACTCCGATAGCAGTTACAATGAGCAGTTCTTC.

This clonotype was detected many times. This sequence joins TRBV6-1 and TRBJ1-5; 8 nucleotides align to TRBD1. CDR1 MNHNS and CDR2 SASEGT come from the germline V gene. The length of the CDR3 is 16 residues. Trimming removed 7 bases from V and 5 bases from J; junction bases left unmatched: 13. CDR3 in DNA: TGTGCCAGCATACACCAGGGGGCGCGGGGGTATCAGCCCCAGCATTTT. Translating it yields CASIHQGARGYQPQHF.

The CDR3 DNA sequence: TGCGCCAGCAGCTGGGACAGCCCCCAGGGCGAGCAGTACTTC. It encodes CASSWDSPQGEQYF. The gene calls are TRBV5-1 and TRBJ2-7; 7 nucleotides line up with TRBD1. V lost 3 bases to trimming and J lost 6 bases; unmatched junction nucleotides: 9. Germline V lookup: CDR1 SGHRS, CDR2 YFSETQ. The CDR3 consists of 14 residues.